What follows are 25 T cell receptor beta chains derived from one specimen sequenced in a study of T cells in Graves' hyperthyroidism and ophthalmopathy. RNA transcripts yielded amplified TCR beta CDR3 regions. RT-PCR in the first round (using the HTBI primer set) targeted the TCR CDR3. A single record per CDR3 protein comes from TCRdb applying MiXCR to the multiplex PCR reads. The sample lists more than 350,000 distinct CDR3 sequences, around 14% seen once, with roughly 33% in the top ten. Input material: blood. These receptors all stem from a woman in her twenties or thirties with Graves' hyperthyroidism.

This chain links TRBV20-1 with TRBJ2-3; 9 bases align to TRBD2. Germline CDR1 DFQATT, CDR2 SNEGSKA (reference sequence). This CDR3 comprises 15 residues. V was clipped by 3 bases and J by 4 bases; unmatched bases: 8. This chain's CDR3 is CSASLSSGIADTQYF. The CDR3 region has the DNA TGCAGTGCTAGCTTATCTAGCGGGATAGCAGATACGCAGTATTTT.

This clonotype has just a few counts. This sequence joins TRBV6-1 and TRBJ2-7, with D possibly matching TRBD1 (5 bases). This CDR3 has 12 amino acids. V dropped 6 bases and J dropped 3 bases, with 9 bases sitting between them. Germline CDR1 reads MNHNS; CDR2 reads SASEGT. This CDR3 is CASRAQGYEQYF. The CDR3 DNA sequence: TGTGCCAGCAGGGCGCAGGGCTACGAGCAGTACTTC.

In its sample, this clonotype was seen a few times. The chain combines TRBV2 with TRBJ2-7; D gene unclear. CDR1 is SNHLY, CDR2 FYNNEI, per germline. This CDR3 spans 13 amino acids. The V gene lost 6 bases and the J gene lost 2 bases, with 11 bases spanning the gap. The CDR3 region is CASRESGPYEQYF. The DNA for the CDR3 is TGTGCCAGCAGGGAGTCAGGCCCCTACGAGCAGTACTTC. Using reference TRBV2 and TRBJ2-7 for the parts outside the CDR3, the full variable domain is EPEVTQTPSHQVTQMGQEVILRCVPISNHLYFYWYRQILGQKVEFLVSFYNNEISEKSEIFDDQFSVERPDGSNFTLKIRSTKLEDSAMYFCASRESGPYEQYFGPGTRLTVT.

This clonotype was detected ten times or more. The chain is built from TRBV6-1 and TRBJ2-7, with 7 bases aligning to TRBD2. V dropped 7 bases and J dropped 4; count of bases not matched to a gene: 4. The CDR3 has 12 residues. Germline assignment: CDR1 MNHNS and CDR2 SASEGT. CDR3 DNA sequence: TGTGCCAGCACTGGGGGGGGTTACGAGCAGTACTTC. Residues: CASTGGGYEQYF.

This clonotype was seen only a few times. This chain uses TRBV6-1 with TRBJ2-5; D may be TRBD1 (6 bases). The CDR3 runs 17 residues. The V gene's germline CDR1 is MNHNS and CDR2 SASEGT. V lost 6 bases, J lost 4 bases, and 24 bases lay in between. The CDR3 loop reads CASSAPGHNLLSETQYF. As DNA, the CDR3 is TGTGCCAGCAGCGCCCCGGGACACAACCTTTTGTCAGAGACCCAGTACTTC.

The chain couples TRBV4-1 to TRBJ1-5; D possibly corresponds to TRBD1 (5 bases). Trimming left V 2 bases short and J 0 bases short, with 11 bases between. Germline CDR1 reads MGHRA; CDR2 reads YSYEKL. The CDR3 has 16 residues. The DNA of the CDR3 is TGCGCCAGCAGCCAACCGGGACGGATTAGCAATCAGCCCCAGCATTTT. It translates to CASSQPGRISNQPQHF.

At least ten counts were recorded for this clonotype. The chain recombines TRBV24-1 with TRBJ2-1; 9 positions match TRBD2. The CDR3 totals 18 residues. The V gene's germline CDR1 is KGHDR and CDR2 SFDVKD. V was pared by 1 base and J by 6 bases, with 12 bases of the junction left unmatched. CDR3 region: CATSDFVNLAGGPNEQFF. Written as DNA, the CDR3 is TGTGCCACCAGTGATTTCGTAAACCTGGCGGGAGGGCCCAATGAGCAGTTCTTC.

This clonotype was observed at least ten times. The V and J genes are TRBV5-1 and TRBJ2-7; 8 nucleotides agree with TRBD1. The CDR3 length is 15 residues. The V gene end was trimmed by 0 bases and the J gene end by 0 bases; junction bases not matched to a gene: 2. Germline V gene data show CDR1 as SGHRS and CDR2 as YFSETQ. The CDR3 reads CASSLAGGSSYEQYF. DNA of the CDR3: TGCGCCAGCAGCTTGGCAGGGGGCTCCTCCTACGAGCAGTACTTC.

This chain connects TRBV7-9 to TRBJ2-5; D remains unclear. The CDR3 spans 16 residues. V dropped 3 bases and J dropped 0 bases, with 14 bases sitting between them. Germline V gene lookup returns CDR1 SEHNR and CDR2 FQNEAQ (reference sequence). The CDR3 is CASSFFLGIHQETQYF. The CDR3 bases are TGTGCCAGCAGCTTTTTCCTTGGGATACACCAAGAGACCCAGTACTTC.

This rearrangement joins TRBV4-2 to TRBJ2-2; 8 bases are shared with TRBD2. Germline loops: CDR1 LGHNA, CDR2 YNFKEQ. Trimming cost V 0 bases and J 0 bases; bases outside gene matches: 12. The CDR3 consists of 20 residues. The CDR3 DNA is TGTGCCAGCAGCCAAGACACCGGCCTGGCTAGCGGGTCGAACACCGGGGAGCTGTTTTTT. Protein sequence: CASSQDTGLASGSNTGELFF.

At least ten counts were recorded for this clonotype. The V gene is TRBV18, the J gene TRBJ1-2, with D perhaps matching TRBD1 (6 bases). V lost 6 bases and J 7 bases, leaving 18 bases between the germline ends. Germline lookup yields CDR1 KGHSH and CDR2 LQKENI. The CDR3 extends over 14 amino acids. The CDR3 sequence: CASSPGTQEFGYTF. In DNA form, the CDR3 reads TGTGCCAGCTCGCCCGGGACACAGGAGTTTGGCTACACCTTC.

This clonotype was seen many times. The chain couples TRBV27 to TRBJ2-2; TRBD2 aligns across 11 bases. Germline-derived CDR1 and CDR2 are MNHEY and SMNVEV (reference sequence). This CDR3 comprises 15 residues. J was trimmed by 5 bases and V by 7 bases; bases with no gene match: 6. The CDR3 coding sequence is TGTGCCAGCAATCCCCTAGCGGGAGGTACCGGGGAGCTGTTTTTT. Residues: CASNPLAGGTGELFF.

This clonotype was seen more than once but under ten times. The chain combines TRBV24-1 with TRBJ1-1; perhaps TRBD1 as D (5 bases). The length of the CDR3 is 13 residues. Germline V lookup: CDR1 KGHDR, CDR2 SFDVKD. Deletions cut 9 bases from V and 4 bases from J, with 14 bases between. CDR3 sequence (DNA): TGTGCCACCTTGGGACCGAGGGGCACTGAAGCTTTCTTT. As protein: CATLGPRGTEAFF.

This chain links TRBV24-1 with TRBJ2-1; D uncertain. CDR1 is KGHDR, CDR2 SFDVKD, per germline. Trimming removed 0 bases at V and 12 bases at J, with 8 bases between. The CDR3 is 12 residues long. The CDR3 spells CATSDLRSGQFF. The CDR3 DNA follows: TGTGCCACCAGTGATTTGCGGTCTGGGCAGTTCTTC.

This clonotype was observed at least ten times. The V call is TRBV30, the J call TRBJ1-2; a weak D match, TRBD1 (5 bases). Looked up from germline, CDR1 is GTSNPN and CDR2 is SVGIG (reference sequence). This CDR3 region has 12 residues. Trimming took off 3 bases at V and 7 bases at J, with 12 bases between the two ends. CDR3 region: CAWSGTEGGYTF. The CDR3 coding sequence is TGTGCCTGGAGCGGGACCGAGGGTGGCTACACCTTC.

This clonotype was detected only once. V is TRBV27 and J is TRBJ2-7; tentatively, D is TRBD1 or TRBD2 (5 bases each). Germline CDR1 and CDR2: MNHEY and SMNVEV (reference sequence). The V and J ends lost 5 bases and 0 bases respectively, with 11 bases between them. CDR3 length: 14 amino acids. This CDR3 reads CASSRGVSSYEQYF. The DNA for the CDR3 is TGTGCCAGCAGTAGAGGGGTGAGCTCCTACGAGCAGTACTTC.

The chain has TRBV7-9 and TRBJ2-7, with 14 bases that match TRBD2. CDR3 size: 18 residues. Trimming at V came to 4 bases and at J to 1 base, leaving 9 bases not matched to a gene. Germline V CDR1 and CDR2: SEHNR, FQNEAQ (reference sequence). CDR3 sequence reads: CASSSPGTSGSGSYEQYF. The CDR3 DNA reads TGTGCCAGCAGCTCTCCCGGGACTAGCGGGAGTGGGTCCTACGAGCAGTACTTC. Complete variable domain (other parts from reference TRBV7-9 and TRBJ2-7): DTGVSQNPRHKITKRGQNVTFRCDPISEHNRLYWYRQTLGQGPEFLTYFQNEAQLEKSRLLSDRFSAERPKGSFSTLEIQRTEQGDSAMYLCASSSPGTSGSGSYEQYFGPGTRLTVT.

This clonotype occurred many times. The CDR3 sequence: CASSQGTGTNEQYF. CDR3 DNA sequence: TGTGCCAGCAGCCAAGGAACAGGGACTAACGAGCAGTACTTC. The gene calls are TRBV4-2 and TRBJ2-7; D is perhaps TRBD2 (7 bases). V dropped 1 base and J dropped 5 bases, with 12 bases sitting between them. This CDR3 spans 14 amino acids. CDR1 is LGHNA and CDR2 is YNFKEQ in the germline V gene.

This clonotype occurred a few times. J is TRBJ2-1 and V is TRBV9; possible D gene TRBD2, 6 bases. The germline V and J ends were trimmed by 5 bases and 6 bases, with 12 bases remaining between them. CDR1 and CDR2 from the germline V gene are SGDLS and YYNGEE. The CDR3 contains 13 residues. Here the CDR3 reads CASSYFGGNEQFF. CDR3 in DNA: TGTGCCAGCAGTTATTTCGGGGGCAATGAGCAGTTCTTC.

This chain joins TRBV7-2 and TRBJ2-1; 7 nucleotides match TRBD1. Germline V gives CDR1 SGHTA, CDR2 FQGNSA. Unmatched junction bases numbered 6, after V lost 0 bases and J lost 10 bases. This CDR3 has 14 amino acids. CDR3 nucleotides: TGTGCCAGCAGCTTAGCACAGGGGAAAGGGGAGCAGTTCTTC. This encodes CASSLAQGKGEQFF.

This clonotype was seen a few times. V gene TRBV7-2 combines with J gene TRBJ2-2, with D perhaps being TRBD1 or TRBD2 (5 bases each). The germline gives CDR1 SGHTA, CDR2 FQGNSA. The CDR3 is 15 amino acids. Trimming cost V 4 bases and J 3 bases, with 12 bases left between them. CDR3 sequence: CASSSTGTDTGELFF. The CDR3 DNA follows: TGTGCCAGCAGCTCTACCGGGACGGACACCGGGGAGCTGTTTTTT.

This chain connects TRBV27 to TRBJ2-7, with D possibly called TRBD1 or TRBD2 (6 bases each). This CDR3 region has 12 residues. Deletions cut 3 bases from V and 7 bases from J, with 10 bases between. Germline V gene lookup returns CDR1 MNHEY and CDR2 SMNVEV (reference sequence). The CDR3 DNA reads TGTGCCAGCAGTTTCCGGGGGCGGGAGCAGTACTTC. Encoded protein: CASSFRGREQYF.

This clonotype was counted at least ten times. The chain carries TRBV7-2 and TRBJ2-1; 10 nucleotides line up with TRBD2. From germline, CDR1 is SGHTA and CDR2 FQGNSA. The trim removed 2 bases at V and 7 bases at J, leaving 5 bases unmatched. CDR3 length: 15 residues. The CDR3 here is CASSLRLAGENEQFF. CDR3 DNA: TGTGCCAGCAGCTTACGCCTAGCGGGGGAAAATGAGCAGTTCTTC. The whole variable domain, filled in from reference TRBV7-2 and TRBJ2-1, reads GAGVSQSPSNKVTEKGKDVELRCDPISGHTALYWYRQSLGQGLEFLIYFQGNSAPDKSGLPSDRFSAERTGGSVSTLTIQRTQQEDSAVYLCASSLRLAGENEQFFGPGTRLTVL.

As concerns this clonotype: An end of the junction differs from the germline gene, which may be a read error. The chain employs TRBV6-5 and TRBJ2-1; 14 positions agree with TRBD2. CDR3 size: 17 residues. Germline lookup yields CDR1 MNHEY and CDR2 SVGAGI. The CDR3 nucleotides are TGTACCAGCAGTTCGACTAGCGGGAGGGCCATAGACAATGAGCAGTTCTTC. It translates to CTSSSTSGRAIDNEQFF.

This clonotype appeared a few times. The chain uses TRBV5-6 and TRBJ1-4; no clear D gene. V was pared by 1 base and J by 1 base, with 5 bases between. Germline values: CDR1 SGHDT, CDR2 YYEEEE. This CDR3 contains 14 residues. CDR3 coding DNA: TGTGCCAGCAGCTTGAAGGGAACTAATGAAAAACTGTTTTTT. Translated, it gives CASSLKGTNEKLFF.